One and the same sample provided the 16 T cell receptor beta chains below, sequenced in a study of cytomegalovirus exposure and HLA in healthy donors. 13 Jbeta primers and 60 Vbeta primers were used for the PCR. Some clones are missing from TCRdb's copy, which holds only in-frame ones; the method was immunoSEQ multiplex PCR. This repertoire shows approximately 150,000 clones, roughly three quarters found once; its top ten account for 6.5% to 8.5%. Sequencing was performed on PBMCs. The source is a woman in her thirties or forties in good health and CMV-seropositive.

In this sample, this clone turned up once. CDR3 DNA: TGTGCCAGCAGCGGGACAGGGGGGACCCATGAAAAACTGTTTTTT. It translates to CASSGTGGTHEKLFF. The chain joins TRBV6-1 to TRBJ1-4; 11 nucleotides match TRBD1. The CDR3 loop spans 15 amino acids. Germline lookup yields CDR1 MNHNS and CDR2 SASEGT. The J segment lost 6 bases and the V segment lost 6 bases, leaving 6 bases of the junction unmatched.

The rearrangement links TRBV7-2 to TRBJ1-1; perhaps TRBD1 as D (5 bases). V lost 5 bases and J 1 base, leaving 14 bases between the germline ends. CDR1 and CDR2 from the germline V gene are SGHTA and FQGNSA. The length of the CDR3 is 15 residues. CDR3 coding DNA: TGTGCCAGCAGCAGCAGACAGAAAAAGAACACTGAAGCTTTCTTT. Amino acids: CASSSRQKKNTEAFF.

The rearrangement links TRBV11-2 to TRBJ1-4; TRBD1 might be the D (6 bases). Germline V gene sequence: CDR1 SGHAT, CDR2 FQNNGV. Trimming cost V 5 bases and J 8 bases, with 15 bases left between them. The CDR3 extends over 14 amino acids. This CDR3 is CASSQQGLLEKLFF. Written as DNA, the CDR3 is TGTGCCAGCAGCCAACAGGGTTTATTGGAAAAACTGTTTTTT.

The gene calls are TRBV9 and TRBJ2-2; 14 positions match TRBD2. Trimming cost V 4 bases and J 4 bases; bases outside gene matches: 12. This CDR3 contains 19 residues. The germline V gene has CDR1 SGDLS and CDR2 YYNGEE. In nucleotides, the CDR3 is TGTGCCAGCAGCCCCAGACTAGCGGGGGGGCCTTGGGGCACCGGGGAGCTGTTTTTT. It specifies CASSPRLAGGPWGTGELFF.

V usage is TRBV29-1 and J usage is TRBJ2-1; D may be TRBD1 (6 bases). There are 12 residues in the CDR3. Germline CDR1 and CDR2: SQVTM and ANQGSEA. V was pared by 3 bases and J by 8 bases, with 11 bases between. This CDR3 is CSVDRQVDEQFF. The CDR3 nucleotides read TGCAGCGTTGACAGACAGGTCGATGAGCAGTTCTTC.

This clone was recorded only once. The DNA for the CDR3 is TGTGCCATAACGGGACTAGCGGGGTACGAGCAGTACTTC. Protein product: CAITGLAGYEQYF. The V gene is TRBV10-3, the J gene TRBJ2-7, with 13 bases aligning to TRBD2. Per germline, CDR1 ENHRY and CDR2 SYGVKD. V trimming: 9 bases; J trimming: 4 bases; junction bases outside the gene matches: 3. CDR3 length: 13 residues.

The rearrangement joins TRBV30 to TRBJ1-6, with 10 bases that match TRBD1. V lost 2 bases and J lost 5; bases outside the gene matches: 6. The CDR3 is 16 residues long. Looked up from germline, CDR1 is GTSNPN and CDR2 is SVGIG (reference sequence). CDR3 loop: CAWSTTGGLHNSPLHF. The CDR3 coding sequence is TGTGCCTGGAGTACGACAGGGGGCCTGCATAATTCACCCCTCCACTTT.

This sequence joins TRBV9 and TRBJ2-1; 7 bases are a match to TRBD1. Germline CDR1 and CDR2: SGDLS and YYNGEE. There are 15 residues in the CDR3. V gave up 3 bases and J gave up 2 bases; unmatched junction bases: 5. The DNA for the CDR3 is TGTGCCAGCAGCGAGCAGGGGGTCCCCTACAATGAGCAGTTCTTC. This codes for CASSEQGVPYNEQFF.

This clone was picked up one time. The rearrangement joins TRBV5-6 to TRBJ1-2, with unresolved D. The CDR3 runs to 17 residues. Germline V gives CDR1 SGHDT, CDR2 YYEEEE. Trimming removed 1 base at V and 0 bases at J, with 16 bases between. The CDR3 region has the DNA TGTGCCAGCAGCTTGTATACAACCTCAAACGCTAACTATGGCTACACCTTC. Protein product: CASSLYTTSNANYGYTF.

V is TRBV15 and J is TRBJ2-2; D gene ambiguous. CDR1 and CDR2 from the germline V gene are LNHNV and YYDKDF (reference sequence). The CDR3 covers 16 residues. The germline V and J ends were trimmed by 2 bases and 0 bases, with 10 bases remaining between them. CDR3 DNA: TGTGCCACCAGCAGATTGCGGCCCGCGAACACCGGGGAGCTGTTTTTT. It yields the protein CATSRLRPANTGELFF.

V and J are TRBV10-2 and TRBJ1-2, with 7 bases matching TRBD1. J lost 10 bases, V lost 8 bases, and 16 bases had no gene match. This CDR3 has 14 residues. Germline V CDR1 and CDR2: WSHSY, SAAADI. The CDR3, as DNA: TGCGCCAGCTCGAGTTCTGGGACAGTCCCCATCTACACCTTC. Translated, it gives CASSSSGTVPIYTF.

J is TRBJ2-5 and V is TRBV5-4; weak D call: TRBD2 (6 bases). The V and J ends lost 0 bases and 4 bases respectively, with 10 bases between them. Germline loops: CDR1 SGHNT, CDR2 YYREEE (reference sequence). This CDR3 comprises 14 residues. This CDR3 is CASSLASAGETQYF. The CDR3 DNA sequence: TGTGCCAGCAGCTTGGCCTCAGCGGGAGAGACCCAGTACTTC.

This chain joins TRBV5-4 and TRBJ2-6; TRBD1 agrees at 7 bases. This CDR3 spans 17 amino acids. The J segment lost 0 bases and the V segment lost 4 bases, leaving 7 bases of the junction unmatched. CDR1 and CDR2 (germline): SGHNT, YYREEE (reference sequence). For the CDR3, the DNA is TGTGCCAGCAGCCCAAGGGACAGAGTCTCTGGGGCCAACGTCCTGACTTTC. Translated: CASSPRDRVSGANVLTF.

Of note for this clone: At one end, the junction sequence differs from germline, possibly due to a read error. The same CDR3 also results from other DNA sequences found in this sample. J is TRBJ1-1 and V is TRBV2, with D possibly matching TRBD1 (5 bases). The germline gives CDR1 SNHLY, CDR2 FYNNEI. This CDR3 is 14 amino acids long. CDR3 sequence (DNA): TGTGCCAGCAATCTCAAGGGGACTGCCACTGAGGCTTTCTTT. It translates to CASNLKGTATEAFF.

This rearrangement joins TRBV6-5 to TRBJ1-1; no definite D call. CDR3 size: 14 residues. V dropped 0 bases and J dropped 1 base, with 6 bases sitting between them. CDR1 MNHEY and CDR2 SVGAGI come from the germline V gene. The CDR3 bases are TGTGCCAGCAGTTACTCGGGGAGGAACACTGAAGCTTTCTTT. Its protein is CASSYSGRNTEAFF.

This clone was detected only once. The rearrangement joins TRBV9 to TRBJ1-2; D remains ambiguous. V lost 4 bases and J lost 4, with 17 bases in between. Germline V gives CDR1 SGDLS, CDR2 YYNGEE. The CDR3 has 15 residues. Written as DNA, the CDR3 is TGTGCCAGCAGCCCCGATCAAATGACTCCCTATGGCTACACCTTC. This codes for CASSPDQMTPYGYTF. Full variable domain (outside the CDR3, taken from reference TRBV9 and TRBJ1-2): DSGVTQTPKHLITATGQRVTLRCSPRSGDLSVYWYQQSLDQGLQFLIQYYNGEERAKGNILERFSAQQFPDLHSELNLSSLELGDSALYFCASSPDQMTPYGYTFGSGTRLTVV.